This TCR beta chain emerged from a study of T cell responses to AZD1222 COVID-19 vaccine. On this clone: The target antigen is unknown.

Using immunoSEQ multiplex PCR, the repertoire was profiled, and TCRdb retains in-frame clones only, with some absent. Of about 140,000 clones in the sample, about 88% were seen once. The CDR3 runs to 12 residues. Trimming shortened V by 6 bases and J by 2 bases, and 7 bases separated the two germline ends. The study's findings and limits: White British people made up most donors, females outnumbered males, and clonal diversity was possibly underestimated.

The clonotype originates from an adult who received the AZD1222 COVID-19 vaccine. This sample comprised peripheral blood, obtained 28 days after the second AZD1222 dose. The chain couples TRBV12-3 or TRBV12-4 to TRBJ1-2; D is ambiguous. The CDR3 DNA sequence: TGTGCCAGCAGCACAGAAAACTATGGCTACACCTTC. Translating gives CASSTENYGYTF.